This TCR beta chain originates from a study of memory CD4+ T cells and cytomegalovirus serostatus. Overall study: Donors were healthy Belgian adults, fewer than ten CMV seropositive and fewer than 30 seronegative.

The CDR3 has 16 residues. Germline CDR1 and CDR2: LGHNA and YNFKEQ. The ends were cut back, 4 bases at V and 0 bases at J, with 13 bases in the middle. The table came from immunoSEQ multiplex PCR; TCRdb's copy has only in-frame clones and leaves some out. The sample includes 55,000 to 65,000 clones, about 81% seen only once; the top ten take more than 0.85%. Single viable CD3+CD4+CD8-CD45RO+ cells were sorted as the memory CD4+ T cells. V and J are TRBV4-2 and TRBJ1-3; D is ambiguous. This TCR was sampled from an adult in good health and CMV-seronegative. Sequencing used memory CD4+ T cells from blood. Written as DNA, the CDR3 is TGTGCCAGCAGCCCTCAAGCCCCCAGCTCTGGAAACACCATATATTTT. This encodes CASSPQAPSSGNTIYF.